This TCR beta chain was sequenced during a study of regulatory T cells in long-lasting Graves disease. General study points: Persistent disease was characterized by preferential usage of TRBV28, TRBJ1-2 and TRBJ2-5. In persistent patients, shared public clonotypes (more than 2,500) outnumbered those in new patients (about 1,000).

Through Arm-PCR of CDR3 regions and iRepertoire HTBI primers, TCR beta libraries were built. TCRdb itself ran the multiplex PCR reads through MiXCR, one entry per CDR3 protein. The sample lists hundreds of thousands of distinct CDR3 sequences; 13% were seen once. This clonotype was seen at least ten times. Its antigen is not known. Germline V lookup: CDR1 KGHDR, CDR2 SFDVKD. The CDR3 spans 15 residues. V was cut by 4 bases and J by 4 bases, with 13 bases left in between. Sample time point: newly diagnosed GD, antithyroid drugs for less than 3 months. RNA isolated from PBMCs was used to make the TCR library. This same sample was also part of a study on T cells in Graves' hyperthyroidism and ophthalmopathy. In that study: Blood also contained most expanded thyroid clonotypes above 0.001.

The sample in question was peripheral blood mononuclear cells (PBMCs), obtained at new diagnosis, from a patient treated with antithyroid drugs. The chain links TRBV24-1 to TRBJ2-1, with D perhaps being TRBD1 or TRBD2 (5 bases each). The receptor's source is a man aged 30 to 45 with Graves disease. The CDR3 region is CATSEPGRSYNEQFF. CDR3 DNA sequence: TGTGCCACCAGTGAACCGGGACGGAGTTACAATGAGCAGTTCTTC.